The next 15 T cell receptor beta chains were all read from a single sample in a study of blood T cell repertoires in COVID-19. Libraries were prepared by immunoSEQ multiplex PCR; TCRdb keeps only in-frame clonotypes and omits some of them. The sample carries around 250,000 clones, around 83% recorded once. Input material: peripheral blood. Every receptor here comes from a woman younger than 35 with acute or convalescent COVID-19.

This chain links TRBV2 with TRBJ1-5; no firm D call. With 5 bases removed from V and 8 bases from J, the gap between germline ends came to 13 bases. In germline, CDR1 is SNHLY, CDR2 FYNNEI. The CDR3 contains 13 residues. CDR3 in DNA: TGTGCCAGCAGTCCCCTAGAGGAGGAGCCCCAGCATTTT. Translating it yields CASSPLEEEPQHF.

The chain links TRBV5-4 to TRBJ1-4; 7 nucleotides agree with TRBD1. CDR1 and CDR2 from the germline V gene are SGHNT and YYREEE (reference sequence). This CDR3 comprises 14 residues. Trimming at V came to 4 bases and at J to 7 bases, leaving 7 bases not matched to a gene. CDR3 DNA: TGTGCCAGCAGCAAGGAGGGGGCCGGTGAAAAACTGTTTTTT. Translated, it gives CASSKEGAGEKLFF. Drawing the rest from reference TRBV5-4 and TRBJ1-4, the complete variable domain is ETGVTQSPTHLIKTRGQQVTLRCSSQSGHNTVSWYQQALGQGPQFIFQYYREEENGRGNFPPRFSGLQFPNYSSELNVNALELDDSALYLCASSKEGAGEKLFFGSGTQLSVL.

This CDR3 reads CASSLGVGQGLNTEAFF. The DNA for the CDR3 is TGTGCCAGCAGCTTAGGAGTTGGACAGGGGCTGAACACTGAAGCTTTCTTT. The chain recombines TRBV7-9 with TRBJ1-1, with 9 bases lining up with TRBD1. There are 17 residues in the CDR3. Unmatched junction bases numbered 6, after V lost 1 base and J lost 0 bases. Germline CDR1 SEHNR, CDR2 FQNEAQ (reference sequence).

The chain uses TRBV4-1 and TRBJ2-7; 9 nucleotides line up with TRBD2. The V gene end was trimmed by 2 bases and the J gene end by 2 bases; junction bases not matched to a gene: 4. CDR1 and CDR2 from the germline V gene are MGHRA and YSYEKL. This CDR3 is 15 amino acids long. The CDR3 DNA is TGCGCCAGCAGCCAAAGCCGACTAGCGGCCTACGAGCAGTACTTC. Translated: CASSQSRLAAYEQYF.

The chain carries TRBV7-2 and TRBJ1-3; D unresolved. V was trimmed by 2 bases and J by 0 bases, leaving 5 bases between them. Germline V gene data show CDR1 as SGHTA and CDR2 as FQGNSA. The CDR3 is made up of 14 amino acids. This CDR3 reads CASSLPGSGNTIYF. CDR3 nucleotide sequence: TGTGCCAGCAGCTTACCAGGCTCTGGAAACACCATATATTTT.

The CDR3 here is CASSFRDRGSYGYTF. CDR3 bases: TGTGCCAGCAGTTTCCGGGACAGGGGCAGCTATGGCTACACCTTC. The rearrangement uses TRBV6-2 or TRBV6-3 and TRBJ1-2; 10 bases map to TRBD1. Germline V gene lookup returns CDR1 MNHEY and CDR2 SVGEGT. The CDR3 loop spans 15 amino acids. Unmatched junction bases numbered 6, after V lost 4 bases and J lost 4 bases.

This clone was found many times. J is TRBJ2-1 and V is TRBV19, with TRBD2 matching 7 bases. Germline V gene data show CDR1 as LNHDA and CDR2 as SQIVND (reference sequence). Unmatched junction bases numbered 12, after V lost 7 bases and J lost 9 bases. This CDR3 has 14 residues. The CDR3, as DNA: TGTGCCAGTACCTCCGGGGGGAGCGGTATTGAGCAGTTCTTC. This encodes CASTSGGSGIEQFF.

V and J are TRBV11-3 and TRBJ2-2; 7 nucleotides agree with TRBD2. The V and J ends lost 5 bases and 6 bases, in that order; junction bases with no gene match: 12. The V gene's germline CDR1 is SGHNT and CDR2 YENEEA. This CDR3 comprises 16 residues. CDR3 in DNA: TGTGCCAGCAGCCCTCGGGGAGCGGGACCCCCCGGGGAGCTGTTTTTT. It codes for CASSPRGAGPPGELFF.

V gene TRBV18 combines with J gene TRBJ1-4; 8 bases are a match to TRBD1. Germline lookup yields CDR1 KGHSH and CDR2 LQKENI. CDR3 size: 15 residues. The junction had 7 bases not matched to a gene; V was cut back by 3 bases and J by 7 bases. For the CDR3, the DNA is TGTGCCAGCTCACCGACAGGGGTCATGGGTGAAAAACTGTTTTTT. Protein product: CASSPTGVMGEKLFF.

The chain has TRBV13 and TRBJ2-3, with a tentative D call TRBD2 (6 bases). Looked up from germline, CDR1 is PRHDT and CDR2 is FYEKMQ (reference sequence). V lost 5 bases and J 6 bases, leaving 21 bases between the germline ends. This CDR3 comprises 16 residues. Here the CDR3 DNA reads TGTGCCAGCAGCCCCCTCGGCGTCACAGGAGGGGATACGCAGTATTTT. Protein sequence: CASSPLGVTGGDTQYF.

As DNA, the CDR3 is TGTGCCAGCAGTTTAATAGGACAGGGGGTGATTCAGCCCCAGCATTTT. Translation gives CASSLIGQGVIQPQHF. This chain joins TRBV27 and TRBJ1-5; TRBD1 matches at 10 bases. The CDR3 is made up of 16 amino acids. The V gene end was trimmed by 2 bases and the J gene end by 6 bases; junction bases not matched to a gene: 7. Per germline, CDR1 MNHEY and CDR2 SMNVEV (reference sequence).

The gene calls are TRBV18 and TRBJ2-7; 11 nucleotides line up with TRBD2. The CDR3 has 16 amino acids. Germline V CDR1 and CDR2: KGHSH, LQKENI. Trimming at V came to 3 bases and at J to 3 bases, leaving 7 bases not matched to a gene. CDR3 nucleotides: TGTGCCAGCTCACCGCCTCTAGCGGGAGGCCTCTACGAGCAGTACTTC. This codes for CASSPPLAGGLYEQYF.

The chain has TRBV4-3 and TRBJ1-2; D remains unclear. The V gene's germline CDR1 is LGHNA and CDR2 YSLEER. This CDR3 contains 13 residues. The V end lost 0 bases, the J end lost 4 bases, and 6 bases lay between the germline ends. In DNA, the CDR3 is TGCGCCAGCAGCCAAGACTTCCTCTATGGCTACACCTTC. Translation gives CASSQDFLYGYTF.

This clone is a singleton in its sample. V gene TRBV7-9 combines with J gene TRBJ2-2; 9 bases agree with TRBD2. This CDR3 has 17 residues. The junction had 10 bases not matched to a gene; V was cut back by 1 base and J by 7 bases. From germline, CDR1 is SEHNR and CDR2 FQNEAQ (reference sequence). CDR3 coding DNA: TGTGCCAGCAGCTTAGGCGTTACTAGCGGGTACGGCGGGGAGCTGTTTTTT. It is translated as CASSLGVTSGYGGELFF.

CDR3 protein: CASSPDRAYGYTF. In DNA, the CDR3 is TGTGCCAGCAGTCCCGACAGGGCCTATGGCTACACCTTC. J is TRBJ1-2 and V is TRBV25-1; TRBD1 matches at 7 bases. V shed 5 bases, J shed 4 bases, and the junction held 4 bases outside the gene matches. The length of the CDR3 is 13 residues. Germline V gene sequence: CDR1 MGHDK, CDR2 SYGVNS.